Sequencing of this T cell receptor beta chain was carried out in a study of T cell clonotyping in hematopoietic cell transplantation. Study as a whole: Cytoreduction preceded collection of pretransplant recipient samples.

Regarding this clone: Its specificity is unknown.

The table came from immunoSEQ multiplex PCR; TCRdb's copy has only in-frame clones and leaves some out. Here the sample spans approximately 39,000 clones, 85% to 95% being singletons. V lost 2 bases and J lost 1; bases outside the gene matches: 5. The length of the CDR3 is 16 residues. Germline CDR1 reads SGHTA; CDR2 reads FQGNSA. Time point defined: recipient sample about 28 days before transplant, after cytoreduction. Recipient blood drawn about 28 days pretransplant and days 30, 100, 180 after. Findings and limits, study-wide: CD4 and CD8 repertoire contributions could not be separated without sorting.

The rearrangement uses TRBV7-2 and TRBJ2-3; 8 nucleotides agree with TRBD2. This TCR came from a man in his forties with chronic myeloid leukemia. Some clones in this sample may be carry-over from other donors' samples. Here the sequenced sample was peripheral blood mononuclear cells, taken before stem cell transplant. Written as DNA, the CDR3 is TGTGCCAGCAGCTTAAACCAAGCGGGGGGCACAGATACGCAGTATTTT. Its translation is CASSLNQAGGTDTQYF.